The clone carrying this TCR beta chain was seen many times. The antigen is undetermined. Separate cDNA molecules each had unique molecular identifiers attached to them. TCRdb recomputed calls from the 5' RACE reads with MiXCR, one row per CDR3 protein. The sample contains roughly 34,000 distinct CDR3 sequences, around 4% of which appear only once. The data stem from a study of early T cells in non-severe SARS-CoV-2 infection. Overall study context: From unsorted whole blood, bulk RNA was sequenced, and the chains remained unpaired.

Germline CDR1 is LGHDT and CDR2 is YNNKEL (reference sequence). The CDR3 covers 14 residues. Between the trimmed V and J ends, which lost 1 base and 4 bases, there was a span of 7 bases. Study observations and caveats: CD4 and private specificities were missed by VDJdb matching, which favored anti-spike CD8 responses.

This chain joins TRBV3-1 and TRBJ2-2; D unclear. Sequencing input: whole blood. This sequence was found in an adult who was a healthcare worker with PCR-confirmed SARS-CoV-2 infection or an uninfected control (not recorded which). This CDR3 reads CASSQASVTGELFF. In nucleotides, the CDR3 is TGTGCCAGCAGCCAAGCCTCGGTCACCGGGGAGCTGTTTTTT.